This T cell receptor beta chain was found in a study of prognosis after radiotherapy for stage I lung cancer. About the research overall: All non-small cell lung cancer patients were considered medically inoperable. With about a dozen men and five or six women, the cohort's median age was around 74 years, range about 53–85.

Study-level findings and limits: Before stereotactic body radiation therapy the median unique TCR clone count was about 10,000, and afterwards it fell to 6,861.

Genomic DNA provided the template from which TCR beta CDR3 was amplified by two-round multiplex PCR. Gene-specific primers for each TRBV and TRBJ gene drove first-round PCR. The second PCR round used universal primers. TCRdb analysed the multiplex PCR reads with MiXCR anew, one entry per CDR3 protein. This sample has about 59,000 distinct CDR3 sequences, with 26% found just once. This clonotype was detected many times. Its specificity is unknown. Germline V lookup: CDR1 ENHRY, CDR2 SYGVKD. Trimming removed 6 bases from V and 0 bases from J, with 9 bases in between. The CDR3 runs to 14 residues. The source of this sequence is a donor aged 50 or older with non-small cell lung cancer. The chain recombines TRBV10-3 with TRBJ1-3; D is perhaps TRBD1 (5 bases). Here the sequenced sample was PBMCs, taken before or after stereotactic body radiation therapy (not recorded which). The CDR3 sequence is CAISAGSSGNTIYF. DNA of the CDR3: TGTGCCATCAGCGCAGGGTCCTCTGGAAACACCATATATTTT.